This T cell receptor beta chain was recovered during a study of cytomegalovirus exposure and HLA in healthy donors. Study-wide findings and caveats: Analysis was performed later, and it showed HLA-associated TCR beta chains to be more clonally expanded than equally common others. Association of a missense DCLRE1C variant with TCR beta V- and J-gene trimming was reported in a later analysis.

With respect to this clone: What it binds is not known.

This CDR3 contains 15 residues. V dropped 4 bases and J dropped 7; count of bases not matched to a gene: 10. From germline, CDR1 is SGHRS and CDR2 YFSETQ. PCR used 60 Vbeta primers and 13 Jbeta primers. Assay used: immunoSEQ multiplex PCR; TCRdb lists only in-frame clones, some missing. This sample has 80,000 or so clones; roughly two thirds occur once, and the top ten carry 6.5% to 7.5%. This sequence originates from a woman in her 50s in good health and CMV-seropositive. Input material: PBMCs. The chain links TRBV5-1 to TRBJ1-4, with TRBD1 matching over 7 bases. The DNA of the CDR3 is TGCGCCAGCAGCCCCGTGAAGGGGGCGTCTGAAAAACTGTTTTTT. Translation: CASSPVKGASEKLFF. Variable domain in full (rest from reference TRBV5-1 and TRBJ1-4): KAGVTQTPRYLIKTRGQQVTLSCSPISGHRSVSWYQQTPGQGLQFLFEYFSETQRNKGNFPGRFSGRQFSNSRSEMNVSTLELGDSALYLCASSPVKGASEKLFFGSGTQLSVL.